This record looks at one TCR beta chain sequence and its context. As yet, its antigen is unknown. The data stem from a study of T-cell memory formation after mild COVID-19. TCRdb re-called the 5' RACE reads with MiXCR, one entry per CDR3 protein. In the table there are around 300,000 distinct CDR3 sequences, approximately 12% of which are singletons. General study results and limits: Later expanders leaned CD4+, whereas day 15 to 85 contracting clones were balanced CD4/CD8. Memory from before infection featured some responding clones, which suggests cross-reactive memory joined.

This CDR3 spans 14 amino acids. Germline assignment: CDR1 SGDLS and CDR2 YYNGEE. V shed 4 bases, J shed 4 bases, and the junction held 7 bases outside the gene matches. This receptor was identified in a man aged 18 to 29 who had mild COVID-19 (a few samples of this study predate the infection). Cell type and time point are not known. Sequenced input: PBMCs or a T cell subset sorted from them (not recorded which). The V gene is TRBV9, the J gene TRBJ1-1, with TRBD1 matching 7 bases. The CDR3 is CASSTRQGGTEAFF. The CDR3 DNA is TGTGCCAGCAGCACTAGACAGGGAGGCACTGAAGCTTTCTTT.